What follows is one T cell receptor beta chain and its context. It has no known antigen specificity. No much larger clonotype is one base removed from it; base qualities were not supplied. The data were obtained in a study of identical twins (dated by TCRdb to 2016 to 2017). For context, the study as a whole: The study deep-sequenced TCR alpha and beta repertoires from monozygotic twins, unrelated adults of various ages and cord blood to test whether fetal clonotypes persist. To rule out contamination, replicate twin experiments were performed at different times with different library preparation protocols. Paper-wide results and their limitations: Compared with coincidental sharing between unrelated individuals, out-of-frame TCR alpha sequences shared between twins had an excess of sequences with low generation probability. Recombination models systematically underestimated out-of-frame TCR alpha sharing in monozygotic twins but agreed with sharing between unrelated individuals. Fewer insertions were carried by abundant cord blood beta clonotypes, a similar but weaker trend appeared in young adult naive repertoires, and no such trend appeared in memory repertoires. Invariant T cells such as MAIT and iNKT could partly confound zero-insertion analyses, though diverse VJ usage argued against this for most clonotypes. Excess twin sharing in beta out-of-frame sequences was weaker because fewer shared sequences lowered the signal-to-noise ratio. Because the same donors could not be followed over many years, the conclusions relied on cross-sectional statistical analysis.

Libraries came from 5' RACE. Data came from an Illumina HiSeq 2000. Template switching introduced a universal primer binding site; the final cDNA contained a unique molecular identifier, enabling accurate counting of TCR cDNA molecules. First-strand cDNA for TCR alpha and beta chains was synthesized from specific primers in the conserved constant-segment region. To control for contamination, each cDNA library was double barcoded with a SMART-Mk sample barcode plus Illumina barcodes. TruSeq adapter sequences, together with Illumina sample barcodes, were added in two successive PCR steps. Sequencing of the TCR alpha and beta cDNA libraries was done on the Illumina HiSeq platform using custom primers. The authors' pipeline ran thus. MiGEC processed the raw reads to extract unique molecular identifiers, while MiXCR was used to determine the CDR3 positions. For each individual, recombination models were inferred using an EM algorithm with the repgenHMM and IGoR tools. Shared clonotypes were analyzed with the tcR package in R, and sharing was normalized by the product of cloneset sizes. To study raw recombination free of thymic and clonal selection effects, out-of-frame nonproductive sequences were analyzed. The public reads were quality trimmed at Q25 with fastp and then assembled into clones with MiXCR by TCRdb, keeping productive beta chains. Here each entry gathers all rows of one CDR3 protein and keeps the most common genes and DNA. TCRdb's processing, not the authors' own work, is the source of the V and J calls. Recorded for this sample are about 1.7 million distinct CDR3 sequences; roughly a third of them occurred a single time. The ten biggest clones cover 0.25% to 0.3% of the sample.

All donors were healthy Caucasians. Sample: cord blood. The source of this sequence is a newborn girl in good health.

The DNA sequence is as follows: TGTGCCAGCAGCCAAGGCGACAGGGAAGAGACCCAGTACTTC. It translates as CASSQGDREETQYF. Recombination connected TRBV3-1 to TRBJ2-5, with 7 central nucleotides matching TRBD1. The CDR1 and CDR2 encoded by the germline V gene (reference sequence) are LGHDT and YNNKEL. V and J are trimmed by 1 base and 3 bases, and the gene matches miss 2 bases of the junction. Measured from the cysteine to the phenylalanine, the CDR3 is 14 residues long. Left in the record is the CDR3 DNA by itself, 42 bases read in frame from the first base.